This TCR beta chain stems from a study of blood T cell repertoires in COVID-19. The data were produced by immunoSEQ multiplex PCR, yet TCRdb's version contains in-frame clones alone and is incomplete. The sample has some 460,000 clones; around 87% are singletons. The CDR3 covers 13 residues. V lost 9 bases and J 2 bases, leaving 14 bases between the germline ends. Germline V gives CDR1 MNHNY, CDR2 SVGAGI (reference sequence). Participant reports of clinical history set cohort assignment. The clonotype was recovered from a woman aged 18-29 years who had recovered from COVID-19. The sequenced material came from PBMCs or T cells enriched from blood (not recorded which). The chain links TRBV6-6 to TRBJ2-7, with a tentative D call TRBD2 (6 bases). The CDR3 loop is CASRLGLTYEQYF. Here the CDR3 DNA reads TGTGCCAGTAGACTAGGGCTCACCTACGAGCAGTACTTC.